This T cell receptor beta chain emerged from a study of blood T cell repertoires in COVID-19. Source study methods: Reference gene primer amplification gave estimated nucleated cell counts. Clones were sequenced by immunoSEQ multiplex PCR, and TCRdb holds only the in-frame ones, with some missing. D and trimming come from the DNA, and the V and J calls and clone size come from that table. Among 200,000 to 250,000 clones listed, 82% were seen once. The CDR3 consists of 15 residues. Germline CDR1 and CDR2: MGHDK and SYGVNS. V shed 6 bases and J 5 bases; nucleotides not matched to a gene: 7. Patients from Seattle were sampled longitudinally, starting during active infection.

The TCR comes from a woman older than 75 with COVID-19, enrolled during active disease. V usage is TRBV25-1 and J usage is TRBJ1-4, with 9 bases that match TRBD1. Sequenced input: peripheral blood. The CDR3 region is CASRGQGGRNEKLFF. The CDR3 DNA sequence: TGTGCCAGCAGGGGACAGGGAGGGAGAAATGAAAAACTGTTTTTT.